This entry is about one T cell receptor beta chain. The source of the sample is a study of T cell changes during pregnancy in multiple sclerosis. The CDR3 is 16 residues long. Germline CDR1 MNHEY, CDR2 SMNVEV (reference sequence). V gave up 6 bases and J gave up 5 bases; unmatched junction bases: 13. Sequenced by immunoSEQ multiplex PCR; TCRdb stores in-frame clones only, minus some. The sample yields tens of thousands of clones, 93% seen once. The TCR comes from a female donor with multiple sclerosis, enrolled in a pregnancy study. The J gene is TRBJ2-7, the V gene TRBV27, with TRBD2 matching over 10 bases. The specimen was CD4+ T cells from peripheral blood mononuclear cells, collected before pregnancy. CDR3 in amino acids: CASSPLAGTPNHEQYF. CDR3 sequence (DNA): TGTGCCAGCAGCCCACTAGCGGGGACCCCAAATCACGAGCAGTACTTC.